This TCR beta chain was documented in a study of T cells in Graves' hyperthyroidism and ophthalmopathy. The study, taken as a whole, reports: Ophthalmopathy stood apart from stable hyperthyroidism in a 13 V-J model. Most expanded thyroid clonotypes above 0.001 also appeared in blood.

It was RNA transcripts that yielded the amplified TCR beta CDR3 regions. Using the HTBI primer set, a first-round RT-PCR was run on the TCR CDR3. TCRdb reprocessed the multiplex PCR reads via MiXCR and lists one record per CDR3 protein. The sample holds 800,000 or so distinct CDR3 sequences, around 38% seen once. Clinical symptoms, serum thyroxine, TRAb, thyroid ultrasound and orbital computed tomography informed diagnoses. Cells are PBMCs isolated from more than 8.5 ml of fresh blood. A remark on this clonotype: Its cognate antigen is unknown.

CDR3 length equals 16 residues. J lost 8 bases, V lost 3 bases, and 11 bases had no gene match. Looked up from germline, CDR1 is SEHNR and CDR2 is FQNEAQ (reference sequence). The receptor's source is a man aged 18 to 30 with Graves' hyperthyroidism. This chain links TRBV7-9 with TRBJ1-4; 8 bases are a match to TRBD1. The sample consisted of blood. Here the CDR3 DNA reads TGTGCCAGCAGCTTTTATACGACAGGGGTAGGGGAAAAACTGTTTTTT. It translates to CASSFYTTGVGEKLFF. Drawing the rest from reference TRBV7-9 and TRBJ1-4, the complete variable domain is DTGVSQNPRHKITKRGQNVTFRCDPISEHNRLYWYRQTLGQGPEFLTYFQNEAQLEKSRLLSDRFSAERPKGSFSTLEIQRTEQGDSAMYLCASSFYTTGVGEKLFFGSGTQLSVL.